The 5 T cell receptor beta chains reported below all come from one sample, sequenced in a study of T cells in localized non-small cell lung cancer. Libraries were prepared by immunoSEQ multiplex PCR; TCRdb keeps only in-frame clonotypes and omits some of them. The table records about 78,000 clones, approximately 84% of them present only once. The sample in question was peripheral blood, obtained before any cancer treatment. Receptor source: a man aged 40 to 69 with stage I lung adenocarcinoma.

CDR3 in DNA: TGTGCCAGCAGTACCCTCTCTAGCGGGATGGGGTACGAGCAGTACTTC. Translation: CASSTLSSGMGYEQYF. The rearrangement links TRBV27 to TRBJ2-7; TRBD2 aligns across 9 bases. Looked up from germline, CDR1 is MNHEY and CDR2 is SMNVEV (reference sequence). This CDR3 has 16 residues. V lost 5 bases to trimming and J lost 4 bases; unmatched junction nucleotides: 12.

The rearrangement joins TRBV11-1 to TRBJ2-2, with 12 bases that match TRBD2. The germline CDR1 and CDR2 sequences are SGHAT and FQDESV (reference sequence). The CDR3 loop spans 16 amino acids. J was trimmed by 4 bases and V by 5 bases; bases with no gene match: 5. CDR3 loop: CASSRTSGEATGELFF. The CDR3, as DNA: TGTGCCAGCAGCAGGACTAGCGGGGAGGCCACCGGGGAGCTGTTTTTT. Supplemented by reference TRBV11-1 and TRBJ2-2, the full variable domain reads EAEVAQSPRYKITEKSQAVAFWCDPISGHATLYWYRQILGQGPELLVQFQDESVVDDSQLPKDRFSAERLKGVDSTLKIQPAELGDSAMYLCASSRTSGEATGELFFGEGSRLTVL.

The chain is built from TRBV27 and TRBJ1-2; weak D call: TRBD1 (6 bases). The germline CDR1 and CDR2 sequences are MNHEY and SMNVEV (reference sequence). The CDR3 has 13 residues. V lost 8 bases and J 12 bases, leaving 22 bases between the germline ends. The CDR3 nucleotides are TGTGCCAGCCGCGGGAGGAATGGGGGGGCCCACACCTTC. It codes for CASRGRNGGAHTF.

The rearrangement joins TRBV28 to TRBJ1-4; D might be TRBD1 (5 bases). V lost 4 bases and J 4 bases, leaving 13 bases between the germline ends. The CDR3 loop spans 15 amino acids. Germline CDR1 MDHEN, CDR2 SYDVKM. CDR3 region: CASSSSGQLNEKLFF. The CDR3 region has the DNA TGTGCCAGCAGTTCGTCAGGGCAACTTAATGAAAAACTGTTTTTT.

The chain uses TRBV6-6 and TRBJ2-3; 12 bases are shared with TRBD2. This CDR3 contains 15 residues. The junction had 9 bases not matched to a gene; V was cut back by 8 bases and J by 6 bases. Germline CDR1 MNHNY, CDR2 SVGAGI (reference sequence). This CDR3 is CASELAGGRGDTQYF. In DNA form, the CDR3 reads TGTGCCAGCGAGCTAGCGGGAGGGCGCGGGGATACGCAGTATTTT.